A selection of T cell receptor beta chains follows, all from one sample in a study of CD8 T cells in ankylosing spondylitis. TCRdb reprocessed the 5' RACE reads via MiXCR and lists one record per CDR3 protein. The sample carries some 130,000 distinct CDR3 sequences, over 9.5% recorded once. The specimen sequenced was blood, either unsorted or a sorted T cell fraction (not recorded which). Receptors were obtained from a female donor with ankylosing spondylitis or in good health (not recorded which). The CDR3 runs from the conserved cysteine through the conserved F or W. The order of the fields is J gene, V gene, D gene, clone size, CDR3 DNA, CDR3 protein. The D gene is left open where the match is weak. Size values are once, few and many counts, or a class for expanded clones, and some rows have none.

TRBJ1-2	TRBV20-1	-	-	TGCAGTGCTAGAGTAGCGACGAGGGGATATGGCTACACCTTC	CSARVATRGYGYTF
TRBJ2-3	TRBV27	TRBD2	many	TGTGCCAGCAGTCTAGGACTAGCGGGCGACACAGATACGCAGTATTTT	CASSLGLAGDTDTQYF
TRBJ2-1	TRBV7-6	-	many	TGTGCCAGCAGCTTAGCAGGGCAGGGTAACAATGAGCAGTTCTTC	CASSLAGQGNNEQFF
TRBJ1-4	TRBV6-1	TRBD1	once	TGTGCCAGCAGAAGGCCCCCAGGGGGTAATGAAAAACTGTTTTTT	CASRRPPGGNEKLFF
TRBJ2-3	TRBV29-1	TRBD1	many	TGCAGCGTCATCCTTTGGACAGGAACAGATACGCAGTATTTT	CSVILWTGTDTQYF
TRBJ2-1	TRBV9	TRBD2	many	TGTGCCAGCAGCGCGGGACTAGCCGACCGGGAGTTCTTC	CASSAGLADREFF
TRBJ2-3	TRBV19	-	many	TGTGCCAGTAGTATAGGCGGCTATACGCAGTATTTT	CASSIGGYTQYF
TRBJ1-3	TRBV20-1	-	few	TGCAGTACCTCAGGTAGCTCTGGAAACACCATATATTTT	CSTSGSSGNTIYF
TRBJ2-1	TRBV7-2	-	many	TGTGCCAGCAGCTTAGGGACTTTTGAGCAGTTCTTC	CASSLGTFEQFF
TRBJ2-3	TRBV5-1	-	-	TGCGCCAGCAGCTTACAGGGCGGCACAGATACGCAGTATTTT	CASSLQGGTDTQYF
TRBJ2-1	TRBV5-5	TRBD1	many	TGTGCCAGCAGCCGACAGGGGGCAAATTACAATGAGCAGTTCTTC	CASSRQGANYNEQFF
TRBJ1-5	TRBV2	-	-	TGTACCCTCAGTTTTGAGAAAGAGGGATGGAGGGCGGACAATCAGCCCCAGCATTTT	CTLSFEKEGWRADNQPQHF
TRBJ2-1	TRBV5-5	-	few	TGTGCCAGCAGCCGGGACCGGGGCCACAATGAGCAGTTCTTC	CASSRDRGHNEQFF
TRBJ1-2	TRBV30	TRBD1	many	TGTGCCTGGAGTGTGGCAAGGACAGGGCCATATGGCTACACCTTC	CAWSVARTGPYGYTF
TRBJ2-3	TRBV5-1	-	many	TGCGCCAGCAGCTTCGGAGGGGCTAGCACAGATACGCAGTATTTT	CASSFGGASTDTQYF
TRBJ2-7	TRBV20-1	-	many	TGCAGTGCTAGAGATAATCGGGGGCGCCTCACTTCCGTCGAGCAGTACTTC	CSARDNRGRLTSVEQYF
TRBJ1-5	TRBV28	-	few	TGTGCCAGCACCCGCCCAGGCTCTAGCAATCAGCCCCAGCATTTT	CASTRPGSSNQPQHF
TRBJ1-4	TRBV5-5	-	-	TGTGCCAGCAGCAGGGTGGGGGTAGGGTCAACTAATGAAAAACTGTTTTTT	CASSRVGVGSTNEKLFF
TRBJ2-1	TRBV19	TRBD1	many	TGTGCCACAGGGGGCAATGAGCAGTTCTTC	CATGGNEQFF
TRBJ1-6	TRBV19	-	-	TGTGCCAGTAGTATCGCTCGGCCCGCTTCACCCCTCCACTTT	CASSIARPASPLHF
TRBJ2-1	TRBV5-1	-	many	TGCGCCAGCAGCTTGAGTCTCTCCTACAATGAGCAGTTCTTC	CASSLSLSYNEQFF
TRBJ2-7	TRBV20-1	TRBD2	once	TGCAGTGTGGTGACTAGCGGAGCGACCTACGGGCAGTACTTC	CSVVTSGATYGQYF
TRBJ2-1	TRBV10-2	-	many	TGCGCCAGCACCAGCAGCTCCTACAATGAGCAGTTCTTC	CASTSSSYNEQFF
TRBJ2-3	TRBV7-6	TRBD1	-	TGTGCCAGCAGCTTCGGGACAGGGGTTTATGGCACAGATACGCAGTATTTT	CASSFGTGVYGTDTQYF
TRBJ1-2	TRBV5-6	-	many	TGTGCCAGCAGCCTGATAGAGGATATCACGGCGTATGGCTACACCTTC	CASSLIEDITAYGYTF
TRBJ2-7	TRBV28	-	many	TGTGCCAGCAGTCAGGGAACATTAGGGTACTTC	CASSQGTLGYF
TRBJ1-2	TRBV20-1	TRBD1	many	TGCAGTGCCTCGAACAGGGGGTTAGGCTACACCTTC	CSASNRGLGYTF
TRBJ1-1	TRBV10-3	-	many	TGTGCCATCAGTGGGGGACTTCCGAACTCTGAAGCTTTCTTT	CAISGGLPNSEAFF
TRBJ2-3	TRBV5-1	TRBD2	-	TGCGCCAGCAGCCCGTCAGCGGGGACAGATACGCAGTATTTT	CASSPSAGTDTQYF
TRBJ1-2	TRBV5-1	TRBD1	many	TGCGCCAGCAGCTTGGCACCGGACAGGAACTATGGCTACACCTTC	CASSLAPDRNYGYTF
TRBJ2-6	TRBV20-1	-	many	TGCAGTGCTAGAGACACTAGCTCTGGGGCCAACGTCCTGACTTTC	CSARDTSSGANVLTF
TRBJ2-1	TRBV30	-	many	TGTGCCTGGGGACAGGGAGGGAACAATGAGCAGTTCTTC	CAWGQGGNNEQFF
TRBJ2-1	TRBV5-6	-	many	TGTGCCAGCAGCTTTGACAGATACAATGAGCAGTTCTTC	CASSFDRYNEQFF
TRBJ1-3	TRBV30	-	-	TGTGCCTGGATGGTAAAGGATAGCTCTGGAAACACCATATATTTT	CAWMVKDSSGNTIYF
TRBJ1-2	TRBV5-5	-	many	TGTGCCAGCAGCTTGCCTCACGATAACTATGGCTACACCTTC	CASSLPHDNYGYTF
TRBJ1-2	TRBV12-3/TRBV12-4	TRBD1	many	TGTGCCAGCAGAGGGACAGGGGTTGGCTACACCTTC	CASRGTGVGYTF
TRBJ2-1	TRBV11-2	TRBD2	many	TGTGCCAGCAGCTTAGGGAGGAGCGGGATTACCTACAATGAGCAGTTCTTC	CASSLGRSGITYNEQFF
TRBJ2-7	TRBV7-2	-	-	TGTGCCAGCAGCTTGGGCAGGGGGGCCTACGAGCAGTACTTC	CASSLGRGAYEQYF
TRBJ1-5	TRBV12-3/TRBV12-4	-	many	TGTGCCAGCAGCCTCATAAATCAGCCCCAGCATTTT	CASSLINQPQHF
TRBJ2-2	TRBV20-1	TRBD1	many	TGCAGTGCTAGTTTGACAGGGGAAACCGGGGAGCTGTTTTTT	CSASLTGETGELFF
TRBJ1-2	TRBV12-3/TRBV12-4	-	many	TGTGCCAGCCAGGGCAGGAGTTATGGCTACACCTTC	CASQGRSYGYTF
TRBJ2-5	TRBV5-1	-	many	TGCGCCAGCAGCAAGGACAGAGGAGCCCAGACCCAGTACTTC	CASSKDRGAQTQYF
TRBJ2-1	TRBV11-1	-	many	TGTGCCAGCAGCCCGAAAGGGGCGGGGTCAGGCCCCTCCTGGGAGCAGTTCTTC	CASSPKGAGSGPSWEQFF
TRBJ2-2	TRBV3-1	TRBD2	many	TGTGCCAGCAGCCCCATAAGCGGGAGAAGGCCCGGGGAGCTGTTTTTT	CASSPISGRRPGELFF
TRBJ2-1	TRBV4-2	-	many	TGTGCCAGCAGCCAAGGGACCAGAGGGGAAGCCTCCTACAATGAGCAGTTCTTC	CASSQGTRGEASYNEQFF
TRBJ2-1	TRBV9	TRBD1	many	TGTGCCAGCAGCGTAGGACAGGGGATAACCTACAATGAGCAGTTCTTC	CASSVGQGITYNEQFF
TRBJ2-7	TRBV6-2/TRBV6-3	-	many	TGTGCCAGCAGAAATCGACAAACCTCCTACGAGCAGTACTTC	CASRNRQTSYEQYF
TRBJ2-3	TRBV5-1	-	many	TGCGCCAGCAGCCTGGACGGCGGGGCCACAGATACGCAGTATTTT	CASSLDGGATDTQYF
TRBJ1-6	TRBV7-2	-	many	TGTGCCAGCAGCTTAGGGTTTGCGAATTCACCCCTCCACTTT	CASSLGFANSPLHF
TRBJ1-5	TRBV7-6	TRBD1	few	TGTGCCAGCAGCTTAAGTCCGGACAGGGGGCAGCCCCAGCATTTT	CASSLSPDRGQPQHF